This T cell receptor beta chain was captured in a study of T cell changes during pregnancy in multiple sclerosis. Assay used: immunoSEQ multiplex PCR; TCRdb lists only in-frame clones, some missing. The repertoire holds over 50,000 clones, less than 95% seen once, with around 2.2% in the top ten. The CDR3 has 16 residues. Looked up from germline, CDR1 is SGHDT and CDR2 is YYEEEE. Germline trimming cut 1 base from V and 1 base from J; bases unmatched to any gene: 3. This clonotype was obtained from a female donor in good health, enrolled as a control in a pregnancy study. The sample here was peripheral blood, taken in the first trimester of pregnancy. The rearrangement joins TRBV5-6 to TRBJ2-3, with TRBD2 matching over 10 bases. The CDR3 is CASSLSGRVGTDTQYF. DNA for the CDR3: TGTGCCAGCAGCTTGAGCGGGAGGGTCGGCACAGATACGCAGTATTTT.